This T cell receptor beta chain comes out of a study of shared clonotypes between healthy human individuals. Whole-study context: Three CD4 naive, three CD4 memory, two CD8 naive and one CD8 memory plate were used per donor.

TCRdb's copy holds only in-frame clones and misses some; the assay was immunoSEQ multiplex PCR. The sample has around 700,000 clones; approximately 73% are singletons. V dropped 3 bases and J dropped 5; count of bases not matched to a gene: 4. Germline-derived CDR1 and CDR2 are MNHNS and SASEGT. The CDR3 has 15 residues. Free of recent acute infections or vaccinations, the donors were healthy HIV-negative adults. A CD45RA+ naive subset and a CD45RA-negative memory subset were split from CD4+ cells. The receptor was derived from a woman in her twenties or thirties in good health. The sample taken for sequencing was memory CD4+ T cells sorted from blood. Subset described: CD45RA-negative fraction. The rearrangement links TRBV6-1 to TRBJ1-5; 10 bases map to TRBD1. The CDR3, as DNA: TGTGCCAGCAGTGATTGGGGACAGGGGTATCAGCCCCAGCATTTT. Amino acid sequence: CASSDWGQGYQPQHF.